One sample yielded the 8 T cell receptor beta chains listed below, sequenced in a study of control samples from healthy donors and cancer patients. Profiled with immunoSEQ multiplex PCR; TCRdb holds only in-frame clones, not every one. The sample holds 35,000 to 45,000 clones; over 65% are singletons and the top ten take approximately 48%. Sequenced sample: blood. Every receptor here comes from a man between 60 and 70 years old in good health.

In DNA form, the CDR3 reads TGTGCCAGTAGTTTCAGGGGCCAGAACACTGAAGCTTTCTTT. Its translation is CASSFRGQNTEAFF. V usage is TRBV19 and J usage is TRBJ1-1, with D tentatively TRBD1 (6 bases). The CDR3 loop spans 14 amino acids. The V gene lost 5 bases and the J gene lost 1 base, with 11 bases spanning the gap. Germline-derived CDR1 and CDR2 are LNHDA and SQIVND (reference sequence).

The chain joins TRBV9 to TRBJ1-2; D remains ambiguous. CDR3 size: 14 residues. With 0 bases removed from V and 3 bases from J, the gap between germline ends came to 9 bases. Germline assignment: CDR1 SGDLS and CDR2 YYNGEE. The DNA of the CDR3 is TGTGCCAGCAGCGTAGGGGGAGGGTACTATGGCTACACCTTC. This encodes CASSVGGGYYGYTF.

The V and J genes are TRBV7-9 and TRBJ2-2, with D possibly being TRBD2 (5 bases). There are 15 residues in the CDR3. V was pared by 5 bases and J by 0 bases, with 10 bases between. Germline loops: CDR1 SEHNR, CDR2 FQNEAQ (reference sequence). DNA for the CDR3: TGTGCCAGCAGCCCGTGGACTCCGAACACCGGGGAGCTGTTTTTT. Its protein is CASSPWTPNTGELFF.

The table lists this clone with a few counts. The gene calls are TRBV2 and TRBJ2-2; 7 nucleotides align to TRBD1. The CDR3 has 15 amino acids. J was trimmed by 5 bases and V by 1 base; bases with no gene match: 4. Germline V gene data show CDR1 as SNHLY and CDR2 as FYNNEI. The CDR3 region has the DNA TGTGCCAGCAGTGAAGTGGCAGGGGGAACCGGGGAGCTGTTTTTT. Translated, it gives CASSEVAGGTGELFF.

The chain uses TRBV5-1 and TRBJ1-4, with D possibly matching TRBD1 (6 bases). V was shortened by 1 base and J by 5 bases, with 18 bases between the two germline ends. The CDR3 length is 17 residues. The V gene's germline CDR1 is SGHRS and CDR2 YFSETQ. In DNA, the CDR3 is TGCGCCAGCAGCTTGACGACGACCGGGACATCAAATGAAAAACTGTTTTTT. Translating it yields CASSLTTTGTSNEKLFF.

The chain couples TRBV29-1 to TRBJ2-7; weak D call: TRBD2 (6 bases). The ends were cut back, 7 bases at V and 2 bases at J, with 15 bases in the middle. Per germline, CDR1 SQVTM and CDR2 ANQGSEA. The CDR3 extends over 13 amino acids. The CDR3 nucleotides are TGCAGCGCCGGGGGTGGGGCTGCCTACGAGCAGTACTTC. It encodes CSAGGGAAYEQYF.

The rearrangement links TRBV6-2 or TRBV6-3 to TRBJ2-1, with TRBD2 matching 12 bases. V gave up 5 bases and J gave up 1 base; unmatched junction bases: 3. Germline V gives CDR1 MNHEY, CDR2 SVGEGT. The CDR3 is 16 amino acids. The CDR3 DNA reads TGTGCCAGCAGTACCACTAGCGGGGGGTCCTACAATGAGCAGTTCTTC. It is translated as CASSTTSGGSYNEQFF.

In this sample, this clone turned up many times. The chain uses TRBV3-1 (or the pseudogene TRBV3-2) and TRBJ2-7, with D perhaps TRBD1 or TRBD2 (5 bases each). The germline V and J ends were trimmed by 4 bases and 0 bases, with 10 bases remaining between them. The CDR3 is 14 amino acids. Germline CDR1 LGHDT, CDR2 YNNKEL (reference sequence). The CDR3 spells CASSPGPSSYEQYF. For the CDR3, the DNA is TGTGCCAGCAGCCCGGGACCGAGCTCCTACGAGCAGTACTTC.